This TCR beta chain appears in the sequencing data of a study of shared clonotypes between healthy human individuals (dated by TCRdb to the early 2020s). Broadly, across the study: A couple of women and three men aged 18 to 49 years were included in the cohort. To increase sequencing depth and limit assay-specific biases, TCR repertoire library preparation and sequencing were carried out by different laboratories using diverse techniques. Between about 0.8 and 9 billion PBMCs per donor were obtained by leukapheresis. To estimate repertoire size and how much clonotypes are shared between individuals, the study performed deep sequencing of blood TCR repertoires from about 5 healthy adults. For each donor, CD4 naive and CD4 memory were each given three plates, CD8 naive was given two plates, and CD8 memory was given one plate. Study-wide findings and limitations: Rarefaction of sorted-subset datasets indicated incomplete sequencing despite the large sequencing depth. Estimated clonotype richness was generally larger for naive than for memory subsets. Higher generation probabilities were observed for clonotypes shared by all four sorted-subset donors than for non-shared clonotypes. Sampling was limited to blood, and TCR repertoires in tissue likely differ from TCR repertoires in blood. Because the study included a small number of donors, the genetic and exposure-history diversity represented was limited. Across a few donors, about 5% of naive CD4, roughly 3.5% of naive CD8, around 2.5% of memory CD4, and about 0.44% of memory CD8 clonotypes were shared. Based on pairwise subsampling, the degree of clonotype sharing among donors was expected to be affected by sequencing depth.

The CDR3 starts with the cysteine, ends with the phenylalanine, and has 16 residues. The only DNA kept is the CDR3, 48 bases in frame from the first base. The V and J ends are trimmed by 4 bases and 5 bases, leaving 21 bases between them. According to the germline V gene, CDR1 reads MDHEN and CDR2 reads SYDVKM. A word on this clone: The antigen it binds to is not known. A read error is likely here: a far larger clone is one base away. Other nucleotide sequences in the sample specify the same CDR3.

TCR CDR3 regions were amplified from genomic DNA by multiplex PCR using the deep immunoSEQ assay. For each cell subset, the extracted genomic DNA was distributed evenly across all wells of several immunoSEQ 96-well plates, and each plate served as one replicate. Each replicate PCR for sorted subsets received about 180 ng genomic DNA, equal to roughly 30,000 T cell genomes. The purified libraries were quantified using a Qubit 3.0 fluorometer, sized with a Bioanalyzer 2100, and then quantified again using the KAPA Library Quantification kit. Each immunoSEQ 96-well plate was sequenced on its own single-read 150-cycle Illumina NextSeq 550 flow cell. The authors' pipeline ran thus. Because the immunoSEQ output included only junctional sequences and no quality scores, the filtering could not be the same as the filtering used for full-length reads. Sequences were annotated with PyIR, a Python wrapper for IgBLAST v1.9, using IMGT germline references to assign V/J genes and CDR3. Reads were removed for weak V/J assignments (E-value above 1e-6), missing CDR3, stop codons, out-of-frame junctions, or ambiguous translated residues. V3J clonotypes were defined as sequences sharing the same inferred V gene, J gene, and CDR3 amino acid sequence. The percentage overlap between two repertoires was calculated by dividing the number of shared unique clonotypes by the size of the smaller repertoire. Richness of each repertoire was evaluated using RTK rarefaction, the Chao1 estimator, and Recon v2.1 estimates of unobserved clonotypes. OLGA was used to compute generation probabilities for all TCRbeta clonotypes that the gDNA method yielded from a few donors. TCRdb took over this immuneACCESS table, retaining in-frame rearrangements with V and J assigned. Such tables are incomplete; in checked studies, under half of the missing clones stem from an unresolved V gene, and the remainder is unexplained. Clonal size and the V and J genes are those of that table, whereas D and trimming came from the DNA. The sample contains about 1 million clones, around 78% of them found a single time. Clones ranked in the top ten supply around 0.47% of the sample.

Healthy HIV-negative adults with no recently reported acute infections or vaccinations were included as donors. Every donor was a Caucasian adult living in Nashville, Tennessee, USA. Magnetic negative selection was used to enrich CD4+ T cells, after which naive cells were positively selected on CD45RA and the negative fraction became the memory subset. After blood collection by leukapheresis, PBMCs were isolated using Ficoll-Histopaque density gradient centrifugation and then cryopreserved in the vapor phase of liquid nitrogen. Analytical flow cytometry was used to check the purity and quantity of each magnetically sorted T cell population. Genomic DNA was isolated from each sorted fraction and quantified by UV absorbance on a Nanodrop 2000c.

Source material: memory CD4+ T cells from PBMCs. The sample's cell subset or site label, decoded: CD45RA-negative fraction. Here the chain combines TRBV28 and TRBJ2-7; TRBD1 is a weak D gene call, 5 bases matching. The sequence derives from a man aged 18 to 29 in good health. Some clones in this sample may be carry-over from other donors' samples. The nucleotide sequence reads TGTGCCAGCAGTTCTCTCGTTCAGGGTCCCGGCCACGAGCAGTACTTC. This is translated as CASSSLVQGPGHEQYF.